This record looks at one TCR beta chain sequence and its context. The data derive from a study of blood T cell repertoires in COVID-19. Study-wide context: The samples span acute and convalescent COVID-19 from the United States, Italy and Spain.

Germline CDR1 and CDR2: SGHRS and YFSETQ. This CDR3 spans 14 amino acids. V was trimmed by 4 bases and J by 1 base, leaving 11 bases between them. Here immunoSEQ multiplex PCR was the method, and the copy in TCRdb shows in-frame clones only, minus some. Of around 20,000 clones in the sample, roughly 81% are singletons; the top ten hold approximately 31%. The sequence derives from a human donor with active COVID-19. The donor label of this sample is uncertain. The rearrangement links TRBV5-1 to TRBJ2-5, with D possibly matching TRBD2 (5 bases). Material for sequencing was peripheral blood. The CDR3, as DNA: TGCGCCAGCAGCCCCGGGGAGACCCAAGAGACCCAGTACTTC. Translated, it gives CASSPGETQETQYF.